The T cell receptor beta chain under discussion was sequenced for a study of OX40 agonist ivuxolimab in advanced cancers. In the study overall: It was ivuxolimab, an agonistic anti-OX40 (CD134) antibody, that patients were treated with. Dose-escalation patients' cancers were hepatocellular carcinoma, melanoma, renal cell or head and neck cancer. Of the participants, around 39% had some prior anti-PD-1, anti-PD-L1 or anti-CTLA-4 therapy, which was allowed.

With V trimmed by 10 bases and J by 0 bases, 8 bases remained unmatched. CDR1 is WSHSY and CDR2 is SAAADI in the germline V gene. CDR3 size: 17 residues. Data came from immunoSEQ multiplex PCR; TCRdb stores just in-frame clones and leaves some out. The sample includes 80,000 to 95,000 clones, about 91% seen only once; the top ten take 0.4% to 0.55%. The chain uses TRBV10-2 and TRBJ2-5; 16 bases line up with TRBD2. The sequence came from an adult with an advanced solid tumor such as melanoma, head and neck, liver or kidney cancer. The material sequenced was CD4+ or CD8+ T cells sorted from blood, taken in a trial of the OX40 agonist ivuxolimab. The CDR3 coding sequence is TGCGCCACCTTATCGGGACTAGCGGGGGGGGACCAAGAGACCCAGTACTTC. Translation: CATLSGLAGGDQETQYF.